This TCR beta chain appears in the sequencing data of a study of shared clonotypes between healthy human individuals (dated by TCRdb to 2018 to 2021). About the investigation overall: Two women and a few men aged 18 to 49 years were included in the cohort. For each donor, three plates each were used for CD4 naive and CD4 memory, two plates were used for CD8 naive, and one plate was used for CD8 memory. To estimate repertoire size and how much clonotypes are shared between individuals, the study performed deep sequencing of blood TCR repertoires from roughly five healthy adults. Libraries were prepared and TCR repertoires were sequenced by different laboratories using diverse techniques, in order to increase sequencing depth and limit assay-specific biases. Leukapheresis yielded between about 0.85 and 9.5 billion PBMCs per donor.

Notes on this clone: The antigen it binds to is not known. No much larger clone is present one base from it, and per-base qualities are unavailable.

Here is what the overall study found, with its caveats: Naive subsets generally had larger estimated clonotype richness than memory subsets did. Pairwise subsampling led to the expectation that sequencing depth would affect the degree of clonotype sharing among donors. The genetic and exposure-history diversity represented was limited by the small number of donors. When four donors were compared, the shared fraction of clonotypes was roughly 5% for naive CD4, about 4% for naive CD8, about 2.5% for memory CD4, and less than 0.5% for memory CD8. Rarefaction of sorted-subset datasets indicated incomplete sequencing despite the large sequencing depth. Only blood was sampled, and tissue TCR repertoires likely differ from those in blood. Higher generation probabilities were observed for clonotypes shared by all four sorted-subset donors than for non-shared clonotypes.

Trimming at the junction amounts to 0 bases on V and 0 bases on J, and the germline ends lie 9 bases apart. The germline V gene (reference sequence) gives CDR1 as SGHNT and CDR2 as YYREEE. Counted from cysteine to phenylalanine, this CDR3 has 16 amino acids. Only the CDR3 part of the read is kept: 48 bases, read in frame from the first base. TCR CDR3 regions were amplified from genomic DNA by multiplex PCR using the deep immunoSEQ assay. Extracted genomic DNA from each cell subset was distributed evenly across all wells of several immunoSEQ 96-well plates, and each plate was treated as a replicate. For sorted subsets, around 200 ng genomic DNA, equal to approximately 30,000 T cell genomes, was loaded into each replicate PCR. Purified libraries were measured with a Qubit 3.0 fluorometer, size-checked on a Bioanalyzer 2100, and measured again with the KAPA Library Quantification kit. Every immunoSEQ 96-well plate was sequenced on a dedicated single-read 150-cycle Illumina NextSeq 550 flow cell. For the original study's pipeline: Because the immunoSEQ output included only junctional sequences and no quality scores, the filtering could not be the same as the filtering used for full-length reads. Sequences were annotated with PyIR, a Python wrapper for IgBLAST v1.9, using IMGT germline references to assign V/J genes and CDR3. Reads were removed for weak V/J assignments (E-value above 1e-6), missing CDR3, stop codons, out-of-frame junctions, or ambiguous translated residues. V3J clonotypes were defined as sequences sharing the same inferred V gene, J gene, and CDR3 amino acid sequence. Percentage overlap between repertoires was computed as shared unique clonotypes divided by the size of the smaller repertoire. RTK rarefaction, the Chao1 estimator, and Recon v2.1 estimates of unobserved clonotypes were used to assess repertoire richness. OLGA was used to compute generation probabilities for all TCRbeta clonotypes that the gDNA method yielded from four donors. In its TCRdb copy, this immuneACCESS table keeps in-frame sequences only and misses some clones. Where compared with another copy, unresolved V genes explain less than half of these, and the others have no known cause. V, J and clone size derive from that table, while D and trimming were established from the DNA sequence. This sample gives about 1.5 million clones in total; around 97% of them show up just once. The ten largest clones add up to more than 0.9% of the sample.

Healthy HIV-negative adults with no recently reported acute infections or vaccinations were included as donors. Only Caucasian adults living in Nashville, Tennessee, USA were represented among the donors. CD4+ T cells were enriched through magnetic negative selection, after which naive cells were positively selected on CD45RA and the remaining negative fraction served as the memory subset. Blood was obtained by leukapheresis, after which PBMCs were separated by Ficoll-Histopaque density gradient centrifugation and cryopreserved in liquid nitrogen vapor phase. Analytical flow cytometry was used to check the purity and quantity of each magnetically sorted T cell population. Genomic DNA was isolated from every sorted fraction and measured by UV absorbance on a Nanodrop 2000c.

Here the chain combines TRBV5-4 and TRBJ2-2, with the D gene call left open. What was sequenced was naive CD4+ T cells sorted from blood. In the paper's terms, the cell subset or site label means: CD45RA+ positively selected. The clonotype originates from a man under 40 in good health. CDR3 loop: CASSLVPASNTGELFF. Read as DNA, the sequence is TGTGCCAGCAGCTTGGTTCCGGCCTCGAACACCGGGGAGCTGTTTTTT. Joined to the reference TRBV5-4 and TRBJ2-2 proteins, this CDR3 gives the full variable domain: ETGVTQSPTHLIKTRGQQVTLRCSSQSGHNTVSWYQQALGQGPQFIFQYYREEENGRGNFPPRFSGLQFPNYSSELNVNALELDDSALYLCASSLVPASNTGELFFGEGSRLTVL.